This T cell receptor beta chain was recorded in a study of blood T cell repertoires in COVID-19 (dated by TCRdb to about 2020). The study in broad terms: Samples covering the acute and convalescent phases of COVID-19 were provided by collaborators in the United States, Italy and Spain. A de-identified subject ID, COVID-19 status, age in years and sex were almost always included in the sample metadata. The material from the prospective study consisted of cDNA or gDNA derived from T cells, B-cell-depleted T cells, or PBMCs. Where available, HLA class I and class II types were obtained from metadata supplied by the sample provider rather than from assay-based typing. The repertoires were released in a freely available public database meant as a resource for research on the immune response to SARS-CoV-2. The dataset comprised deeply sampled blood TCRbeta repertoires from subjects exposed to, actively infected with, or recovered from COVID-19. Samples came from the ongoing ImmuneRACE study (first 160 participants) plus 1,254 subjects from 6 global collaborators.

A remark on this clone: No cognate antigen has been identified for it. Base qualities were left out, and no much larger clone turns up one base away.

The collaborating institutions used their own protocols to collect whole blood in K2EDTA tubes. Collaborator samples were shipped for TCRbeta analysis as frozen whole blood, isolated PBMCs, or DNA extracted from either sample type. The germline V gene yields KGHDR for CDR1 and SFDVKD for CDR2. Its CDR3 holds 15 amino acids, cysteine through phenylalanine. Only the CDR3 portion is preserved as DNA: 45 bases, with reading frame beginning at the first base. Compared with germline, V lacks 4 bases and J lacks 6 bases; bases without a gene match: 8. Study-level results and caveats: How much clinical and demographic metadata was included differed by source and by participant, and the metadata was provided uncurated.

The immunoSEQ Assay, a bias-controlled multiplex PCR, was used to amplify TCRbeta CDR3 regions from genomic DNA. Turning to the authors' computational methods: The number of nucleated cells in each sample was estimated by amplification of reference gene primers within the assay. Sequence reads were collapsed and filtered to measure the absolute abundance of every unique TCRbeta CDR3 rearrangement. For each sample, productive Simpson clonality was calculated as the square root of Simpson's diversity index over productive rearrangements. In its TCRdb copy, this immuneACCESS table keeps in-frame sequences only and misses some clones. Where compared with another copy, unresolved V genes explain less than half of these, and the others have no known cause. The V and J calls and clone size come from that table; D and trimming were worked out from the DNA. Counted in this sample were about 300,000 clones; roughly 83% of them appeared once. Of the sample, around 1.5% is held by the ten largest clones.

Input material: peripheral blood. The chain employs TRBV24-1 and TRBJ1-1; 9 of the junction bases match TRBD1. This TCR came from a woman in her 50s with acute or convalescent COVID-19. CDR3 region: CATSESGTGRAEAFF. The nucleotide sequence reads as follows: TGTGCCACCAGTGAGTCCGGGACAGGGAGGGCTGAAGCTTTCTTT.